This entry lists 31 T cell receptor beta chains sequenced from one sample in a study of beta chain features in type 1 diabetes. General study points: Within each of all four CD4+ subsets, Type 1 diabetes patients had TCRB CDR3s that were moderately but significantly shorter.

These TCRs' antigens remain unknown. The sequenced template was cDNA made from the entire isolated RNA. Repertoires were generated with immunoSEQ multiplex PCR, while TCRdb's copy carries only in-frame clones and drops some. The table has approximately 27,000 clones, almost 50% seen once; the top ten hold approximately 0.3%. The source material was stem cell memory CD4+ T cells from blood. The origin of the receptors is a man aged 25-45 years with type 1 diabetes.

This clone was counted a few times. This sequence joins TRBV7-2 and TRBJ2-3; TRBD2 matches 11 bases. Germline trimming cut 3 bases from V and 1 base from J; bases unmatched to any gene: 3. Germline V gives CDR1 SGHTA, CDR2 FQGNSA. This CDR3 is 16 amino acids long. CDR3 residues: CASSFLAGGGTDTQYF. DNA of the CDR3: TGTGCCAGCAGCTTCCTAGCGGGAGGAGGCACAGATACGCAGTATTTT.

This chain connects TRBV7-8 to TRBJ2-7; 7 bases match TRBD1. V lost 5 bases and J lost 3; bases outside the gene matches: 7. The germline V gene has CDR1 SGHVS and CDR2 FQNEAQ. The CDR3 is made up of 14 amino acids. CDR3 sequence reads: CASSLSDRSYEQYF. The CDR3 nucleotides are TGTGCCAGCAGCCTATCGGACAGGAGCTACGAGCAGTACTTC.

CDR3 protein: CASSPGTGPAAGNTIYF. CDR3 nucleotides: TGCGCCAGCAGCCCGGGGACAGGGCCCGCTGCTGGAAACACCATATATTTT. This sequence joins TRBV4-1 and TRBJ1-3; 9 bases are a match to TRBD1. Germline V lookup: CDR1 MGHRA, CDR2 YSYEKL. CDR3 size: 17 residues. Losses at the gene ends were 4 bases for V and 2 bases for J; bases not matched to a gene: 9.

The V call is TRBV6-1, the J call TRBJ1-5; a weak D match, TRBD1 (6 bases). V was cut by 8 bases and J by 8 bases, with 16 bases left in between. Germline CDR1 is MNHNS and CDR2 is SASEGT. The CDR3 has 13 residues. The DNA of the CDR3 is TGTGCCAGCTCAATGCGGGGGGGCGAGCCCCAGCATTTT. Residues: CASSMRGGEPQHF.

The rearrangement uses TRBV28 and TRBJ2-5; possible D gene TRBD1, 6 bases. V shed 8 bases and J shed 2 bases, with 9 bases lying between them. Germline lookup yields CDR1 MDHEN and CDR2 SYDVKM. The CDR3 sequence is 12 residues long. CDR3 coding DNA: TGTGCCAGCGGAGGACAGCAAGAGACCCAGTACTTC. Its protein is CASGGQQETQYF.

The V gene is TRBV6-5, the J gene TRBJ2-1; D is uncertain. From germline, CDR1 is MNHEY and CDR2 SVGAGI. The germline V and J ends were trimmed by 4 bases and 10 bases, with 8 bases remaining between them. The CDR3 runs 11 residues. CDR3 coding DNA: TGTGCCAGCAGTTGGTTACAGGAGCAGTTCTTC. As protein: CASSWLQEQFF.

The chain links TRBV18 to TRBJ2-5; 8 positions agree with TRBD1. This CDR3 contains 13 residues. Looked up from germline, CDR1 is KGHSH and CDR2 is LQKENI. The V and J ends lost 4 bases and 2 bases, in that order; junction bases with no gene match: 0. CDR3 sequence: CASSRDRQETQYF. CDR3 coding DNA: TGTGCCAGCTCACGGGACAGGCAAGAGACCCAGTACTTC.

The chain uses TRBV18 and TRBJ1-2; 8 nucleotides line up with TRBD1. Trimming removed 3 bases from V and 6 bases from J; junction bases left unmatched: 9. This CDR3 is 15 amino acids long. Germline V CDR1 and CDR2: KGHSH, LQKENI. In nucleotides, the CDR3 is TGTGCCAGCTCACCGCAGAAGGGACAGGTCGATGGCTACACCTTC. It codes for CASSPQKGQVDGYTF.

This clone was detected a few times. The V gene is TRBV6-1, the J gene TRBJ2-2; D uncertain. Germline CDR1 is MNHNS and CDR2 is SASEGT. V gave up 8 bases and J gave up 4 bases, with 14 bases separating them. The CDR3 sequence is 14 residues long. In DNA form, the CDR3 reads TGTGCCAGCCTGCCCCGGTCGAGCACCGGGGAGCTGTTTTTT. It translates to CASLPRSSTGELFF.

This clone was recorded a few times. DNA for the CDR3: TGTGCCAGCTCATCCCGGGACAGCAATTCACCCCTCCACTTT. This codes for CASSSRDSNSPLHF. The chain combines TRBV18 with TRBJ1-6, with 7 bases fitting TRBD1. The germline V gene has CDR1 KGHSH and CDR2 LQKENI. Trimming took 5 bases from V and 7 from J; bases not matched to a gene: 5. This CDR3 spans 14 amino acids. The complete variable domain, with remaining parts taken from reference TRBV18 and TRBJ1-6, reads NAGVMQNPRHLVRRRGQEARLRCSPMKGHSHVYWYRQLPEEGLKFMVYLQKENIIDESGMPKERFSAEFPKEGPSILRIQQVVRGDSAAYFCASSSRDSNSPLHFGNGTRLTVT.

This clone was counted only a few times. The chain carries TRBV18 and TRBJ1-2, with D possibly TRBD1 on 6 matching bases. The CDR3 has 15 residues. V lost 3 bases and J lost 4, with 15 bases in between. Germline-derived CDR1 and CDR2 are KGHSH and LQKENI. As DNA, the CDR3 is TGTGCCAGCTCACCGTTTAACAGGGATGGCTATGGCTACACCTTC. Protein: CASSPFNRDGYGYTF.

This clone was seen a handful of times. The chain employs TRBV5-8 and TRBJ1-4; unclear D gene. Germline V gene data show CDR1 as SGHTS and CDR2 as YDEGEE. V was clipped by 5 bases and J by 8 bases, with 10 bases between them. This CDR3 region has 12 residues. DNA for the CDR3: TGTGCCAGCAGTCAGAGGAGGGAAAAACTGTTTTTT. As protein: CASSQRREKLFF. Using reference TRBV5-8 and TRBJ1-4 for the parts outside the CDR3, the full variable domain is EAGVTQSPTHLIKTRGQQATLRCSPISGHTSVYWYQQALGLGLQFLLWYDEGEERNRGNFPPRFSGRQFPNYSSELNVNALELEDSALYLCASSQRREKLFFGSGTQLSVL.

In its sample, this clone was seen a few times. This chain joins TRBV7-9 and TRBJ2-2, with TRBD2 as a possible D gene (5 bases). The CDR3 runs to 14 residues. Between the trimmed V and J ends, which lost 1 base and 6 bases, there was a span of 9 bases. Germline assignment: CDR1 SEHNR and CDR2 FQNEAQ (reference sequence). For the CDR3, the DNA is TGTGCCAGCAGCTTAGATACGAGGGCCGGGGAGCTGTTTTTT. It is translated as CASSLDTRAGELFF.

The CDR3 coding sequence is TGCGCCAGCACTCTCTCCCTTTTCTCCTACGAGCAGTACTTC. It translates to CASTLSLFSYEQYF. This sequence joins TRBV5-1 and TRBJ2-7; no reliable D call. This CDR3 comprises 14 residues. V dropped 6 bases and J dropped 0 bases, with 13 bases sitting between them. The germline V gene encodes CDR1 SGHRS and CDR2 YFSETQ.

The rearrangement joins TRBV6-1 to TRBJ1-2; TRBD1 is a possible D gene (5 bases). The CDR3 runs to 16 residues. Germline V gene lookup returns CDR1 MNHNS and CDR2 SASEGT. The ends were cut back, 0 bases at V and 3 bases at J, with 14 bases in the middle. CDR3 residues: CASSEAEGWSYYGYTF. The CDR3 DNA sequence: TGTGCCAGCAGTGAAGCGGAGGGGTGGTCCTACTATGGCTACACCTTC.

The chain employs TRBV19 and TRBJ1-4, with D maybe TRBD1 (6 bases). The germline V gene encodes CDR1 LNHDA and CDR2 SQIVND (reference sequence). The ends were cut back, 1 base at V and 5 bases at J, with 11 bases in the middle. There are 15 residues in the CDR3. The CDR3 protein is CASSIGRQVNEKLFF. For the CDR3, the DNA is TGTGCCAGTAGTATAGGCCGACAGGTCAATGAAAAACTGTTTTTT.

The rearrangement uses TRBV30 and TRBJ1-4; a possible D gene is TRBD1 (5 bases). The length of the CDR3 is 14 residues. Trimming pared 2 bases from V and 6 bases from J, leaving 13 bases between. Germline V lookup: CDR1 GTSNPN, CDR2 SVGIG (reference sequence). This CDR3 reads CAWSTQGLDEKLFF. CDR3 DNA sequence: TGTGCCTGGAGTACCCAGGGACTGGATGAAAAACTGTTTTTT.

This clone was seen a handful of times. CDR3 nucleotides: TGTGCCAGCAGGGCGGGACAGGGGAATCAGCCCCAGCATTTT. Residues: CASRAGQGNQPQHF. This rearrangement joins TRBV2 to TRBJ1-5; the match to TRBD1 covers 10 bases. V gave up 6 bases and J gave up 4 bases; unmatched junction bases: 3. The germline gives CDR1 SNHLY, CDR2 FYNNEI. This CDR3 comprises 14 residues.

A few counts support this clone. This chain connects TRBV29-1 to TRBJ2-2, with 10 positions matching TRBD1. This CDR3 has 14 residues. V trimming: 3 bases; J trimming: 7 bases; junction bases outside the gene matches: 5. The germline V gene encodes CDR1 SQVTM and CDR2 ANQGSEA. DNA for the CDR3: TGCAGCGTTGAGTTGGGACAGGGGTTCGGGGAGCTGTTTTTT. It is translated as CSVELGQGFGELFF.

The chain recombines TRBV4-2 with TRBJ2-2; D is ambiguous. CDR1 and CDR2 from the germline V gene are LGHNA and YNFKEQ. The CDR3 is made up of 14 amino acids. The ends were cut back, 5 bases at V and 1 base at J, with 8 bases in the middle. The CDR3 DNA sequence: TGTGCCAGCAGCTTGGTCGGGAACACCGGGGAGCTGTTTTTT. It is translated as CASSLVGNTGELFF.

This clone showed up just a few times. The chain uses TRBV23-1 and TRBJ2-3; no definite D call. TRBV23-1 is annotated as an ORF whose role is uncertain. The V end lost 0 bases, the J end lost 3 bases, and 13 bases lay between the germline ends. The CDR3 extends over 16 amino acids. CDR3: CASSQSVPAATDTQYF. The DNA of the CDR3 is TGCGCCAGCAGTCAATCCGTACCGGCAGCGACAGATACGCAGTATTTT.

The chain employs TRBV9 and TRBJ2-1; possibly TRBD2 for D (5 bases). CDR3 size: 15 residues. V gave up 4 bases and J gave up 4 bases, with 15 bases separating them. CDR1 is SGDLS, CDR2 YYNGEE, per germline. The CDR3 loop is CASSPGSAYYNEQFF. For the CDR3, the DNA is TGTGCCAGCAGCCCGGGGAGTGCGTATTACAATGAGCAGTTCTTC.

The sample holds a few counts of this clone. V and J are TRBV30 and TRBJ2-7; maybe TRBD2 (5 bases). CDR1 and CDR2 (germline): GTSNPN, SVGIG (reference sequence). The V and J ends lost 3 bases and 3 bases respectively, with 18 bases between them. This CDR3 comprises 15 residues. The CDR3: CAWSRPDGELYEQYF. The CDR3 region has the DNA TGTGCCTGGAGCCGTCCGGACGGGGAACTCTACGAGCAGTACTTC.

There are a few counts of this clone. The J gene is TRBJ1-1, the V gene TRBV20-1; no clear D gene. The CDR3 spans 11 residues. The V end was cut by 2 bases, the J end by 1 base, with 2 bases between. CDR1 and CDR2 from the germline V gene are DFQATT and SNEGSKA (reference sequence). CDR3 loop: CSARQNTEAFF. In nucleotides, the CDR3 is TGCAGTGCTAGACAGAACACTGAAGCTTTCTTT.

This clone has a handful of counts. V usage is TRBV28 and J usage is TRBJ1-2; unclear D gene. V lost 2 bases and J lost 7, with 8 bases in between. This CDR3 is built from 12 residues. CDR1 and CDR2 (germline): MDHEN, SYDVKM. The CDR3 DNA reads as TGTGCCAGCAGTTTAGTGGCGGGTGGCTACACCTTC. Amino acids: CASSLVAGGYTF.

Only a few counts were recorded for this clone. This chain uses TRBV14 with TRBJ2-1, with TRBD2 identical over 8 bases. The ends lost 4 bases at V and 0 bases at J; junction bases unmatched: 14. The CDR3 extends over 19 amino acids. CDR1 SGHDN and CDR2 FVKESK come from the germline V gene. The DNA for the CDR3 is TGTGCCAGCAGCCGGTCCCGAGAAGCGGGGGCAAGCTCCTACAATGAGCAGTTCTTC. Its protein product is CASSRSREAGASSYNEQFF.

The chain couples TRBV5-1 to TRBJ2-1, with D possibly being TRBD2 (6 bases). Germline V gene sequence: CDR1 SGHRS, CDR2 YFSETQ. The CDR3 spans 15 residues. The V end was cut by 0 bases, the J end by 7 bases, with 14 bases between. The CDR3 region is CASSLASFRENEQFF. The CDR3 nucleotides read TGCGCCAGCAGCTTGGCGTCCTTTCGGGAGAATGAGCAGTTCTTC.

This chain links TRBV5-1 with TRBJ1-2; 8 bases line up with TRBD1. CDR1 is SGHRS and CDR2 is YFSETQ in the germline V gene. The CDR3 is 15 residues long. The J segment lost 4 bases and the V segment lost 4 bases, leaving 9 bases of the junction unmatched. This CDR3 reads CASSRVTGAFYGYTF. The CDR3, as DNA: TGCGCCAGCAGCAGGGTGACAGGGGCCTTCTATGGCTACACCTTC. Drawing the rest from reference TRBV5-1 and TRBJ1-2, the complete variable domain is KAGVTQTPRYLIKTRGQQVTLSCSPISGHRSVSWYQQTPGQGLQFLFEYFSETQRNKGNFPGRFSGRQFSNSRSEMNVSTLELGDSALYLCASSRVTGAFYGYTFGSGTRLTVV.

The chain uses TRBV6-1 and TRBJ2-1; 9 positions match TRBD2. This CDR3 has 14 amino acids. Germline lookup yields CDR1 MNHNS and CDR2 SASEGT. Germline trimming cut 6 bases from V and 2 bases from J; bases unmatched to any gene: 2. The DNA of the CDR3 is TGTGCCAGCAGGGCGGGAGGGCCCTACAATGAGCAGTTCTTC. It specifies CASRAGGPYNEQFF.

The rearrangement links TRBV5-1 to TRBJ2-2, with 9 bases that match TRBD2. The CDR3 has 17 residues. Germline V lookup: CDR1 SGHRS, CDR2 YFSETQ. After removal of 1 base from V and 11 bases from J, the junction contained 15 bases not matched to a gene. The chain's CDR3 is CASSLFGVAGAHAELFF. Written as DNA, the CDR3 is TGCGCCAGCAGCTTGTTTGGGGTAGCGGGGGCCCACGCTGAGCTGTTTTTT.

This clone was counted between two and nine times. The V and J genes are TRBV7-9 and TRBJ1-5; 7 bases map to TRBD1. CDR3 length: 16 amino acids. The ends lost 3 bases at V and 4 bases at J; junction bases unmatched: 9. Germline V gene lookup returns CDR1 SEHNR and CDR2 FQNEAQ (reference sequence). This CDR3 is CASSLGAGGDNQPQHF. As DNA, the CDR3 is TGTGCCAGCAGCTTGGGGGCAGGGGGAGATAATCAGCCCCAGCATTTT.